This T cell receptor beta chain was sequenced during a study of T cell responses to AZD1222 COVID-19 vaccine. The study's findings and limits: Repertoires were collected only later (after the peak T cell response had occurred). CD4 TCRs associated with vaccination spanned spike, dominating at 160-218 and 743-854. Donors skewed white British and female; clonal diversity was possibly underestimated.

Produced via immunoSEQ multiplex PCR; TCRdb's table is partial and in-frame only. The repertoire includes roughly 120,000 clones, about nine tenths of them detected once, and approximately 5% sits in the top ten. A note on this clone: No antigen is known for it.

This CDR3 has 16 residues. The germline V gene encodes CDR1 GTSNPN and CDR2 SVGIG (reference sequence). V was clipped by 2 bases and J by 0 bases; unmatched bases: 5. This chain uses TRBV30 with TRBJ1-5, with 9 bases matching TRBD1. This clonotype originated in an adult in good health. The input for sequencing was peripheral blood, taken on day 0 of AZD1222 vaccination. CDR3 nucleotides: TGTGCCTGGAGTCCACAGGGGGCCCATAGCAATCAGCCCCAGCATTTT. This codes for CAWSPQGAHSNQPQHF.